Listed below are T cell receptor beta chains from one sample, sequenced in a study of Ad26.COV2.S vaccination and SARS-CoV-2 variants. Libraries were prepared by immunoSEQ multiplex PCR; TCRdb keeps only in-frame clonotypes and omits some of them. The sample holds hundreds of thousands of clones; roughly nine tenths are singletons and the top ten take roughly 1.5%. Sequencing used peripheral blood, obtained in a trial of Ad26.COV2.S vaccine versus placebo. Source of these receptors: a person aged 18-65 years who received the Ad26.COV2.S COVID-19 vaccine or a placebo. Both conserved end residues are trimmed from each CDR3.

ASSPDWENNEKLF,TRBV5-5
ASSYWTGHYGYT,TRBV6-2/TRBV6-3
ASLGTEAF,TRBV10-3
ASSFTGTSRADTQY,TRBV7-9
ASSPGLAGVTDTQY,TRBV7-9
ASSLDGTSGSIEQF,TRBV7-2
ASSGGGLYNEQF,TRBV5-1
ASSWGTSGPYEQY,TRBV5-6
ASGLRGGARTGELF,TRBV12-5
ASSQVGDRTYEQY,TRBV4-2